Below, 3 T cell receptor beta chains from the same sample are listed, as sequenced in a study of blood T cell repertoires in COVID-19. The table came from immunoSEQ multiplex PCR; TCRdb's copy has only in-frame clones and leaves some out. The sample lists 150,000 or so clones; 90% to 95% were seen once. Sequenced sample: peripheral blood. These TCRs come from a woman aged 55-70 years with COVID-19, enrolled during active disease.

Only one count was recorded for this clone. The genes are TRBV7-9 and TRBJ1-2; 10 nucleotides align to TRBD1. The V and J ends lost 5 bases and 3 bases, in that order; junction bases with no gene match: 3. CDR1 and CDR2 from the germline V gene are SEHNR and FQNEAQ (reference sequence). The CDR3 contains 14 residues. CDR3 sequence reads: CASSPGQGDYGYTF. The CDR3 coding sequence is TGTGCCAGCAGCCCCGGACAGGGGGACTATGGCTACACCTTC.

The V and J genes are TRBV5-5 and TRBJ1-4; D is possibly TRBD1 (5 bases). The germline V gene encodes CDR1 SGHKS and CDR2 YYEKEE (reference sequence). The length of the CDR3 is 15 residues. Trimming took 3 bases from V and 4 from J, leaving 13 bases between them. CDR3 sequence (DNA): TGTGCCAGCAGCTCTACGAGACAGCTTAATGAAAAACTGTTTTTT. Translation: CASSSTRQLNEKLFF. Together with reference TRBV5-5 and TRBJ1-4, the CDR3 gives the full variable domain: DAGVTQSPTHLIKTRGQQVTLRCSPISGHKSVSWYQQVLGQGPQFIFQYYEKEERGRGNFPDRFSARQFPNYSSELNVNALLLGDSALYLCASSSTRQLNEKLFFGSGTQLSVL.

The V call is TRBV18, the J call TRBJ1-2; 7 bases are a match to TRBD1. Germline loops: CDR1 KGHSH, CDR2 LQKENI. V trimming: 0 bases; J trimming: 1 base; junction bases outside the gene matches: 14. This CDR3 comprises 19 residues. The CDR3 region has the DNA TGTGCCAGCTCACCACCCAACCGAGGGGGCGACCCTCATAACTATGGCTACACCTTC. This sequence encodes CASSPPNRGGDPHNYGYTF.